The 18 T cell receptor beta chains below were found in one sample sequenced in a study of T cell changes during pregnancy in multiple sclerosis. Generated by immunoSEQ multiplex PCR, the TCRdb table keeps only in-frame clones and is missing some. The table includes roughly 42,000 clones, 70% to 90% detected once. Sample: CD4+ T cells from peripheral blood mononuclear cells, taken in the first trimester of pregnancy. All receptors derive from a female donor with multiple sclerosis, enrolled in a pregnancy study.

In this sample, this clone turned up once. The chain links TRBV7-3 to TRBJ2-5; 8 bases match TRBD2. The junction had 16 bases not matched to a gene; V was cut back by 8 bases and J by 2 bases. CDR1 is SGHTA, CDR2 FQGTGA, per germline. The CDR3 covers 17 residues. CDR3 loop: CASHREGQGRRQETQYF. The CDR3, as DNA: TGTGCCAGCCACCGGGAGGGGCAGGGTCGGAGGCAAGAGACCCAGTACTTC.

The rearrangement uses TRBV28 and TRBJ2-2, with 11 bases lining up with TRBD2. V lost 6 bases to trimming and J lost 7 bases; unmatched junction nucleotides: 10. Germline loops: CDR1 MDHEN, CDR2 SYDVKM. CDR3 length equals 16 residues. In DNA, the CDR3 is TGTGCCAGCAGCCTTAGCGGGAGGGCTGGAATCGGGGAGCTGTTTTTT. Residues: CASSLSGRAGIGELFF. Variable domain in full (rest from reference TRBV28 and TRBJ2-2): DVKVTQSSRYLVKRTGEKVFLECVQDMDHENMFWYRQDPGLGLRLIYFSYDVKMKEKGDIPEGYSVSREKKERFSLILESASTNQTSMYLCASSLSGRAGIGELFFGEGSRLTVL.

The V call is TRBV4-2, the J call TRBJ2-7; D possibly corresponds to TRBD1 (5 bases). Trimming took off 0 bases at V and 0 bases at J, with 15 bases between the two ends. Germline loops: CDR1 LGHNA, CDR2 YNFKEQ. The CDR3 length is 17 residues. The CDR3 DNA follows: TGTGCCAGCAGCCAAGAAGGGGTGCGGTCAAGCTCCTACGAGCAGTACTTC. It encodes CASSQEGVRSSSYEQYF.

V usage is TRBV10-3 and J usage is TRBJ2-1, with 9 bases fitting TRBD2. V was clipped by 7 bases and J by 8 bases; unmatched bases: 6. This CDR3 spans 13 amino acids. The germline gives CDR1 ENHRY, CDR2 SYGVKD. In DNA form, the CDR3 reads TGTGCCATCAAAGCGGGAGGCCTGGATGAGCAGTTCTTC. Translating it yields CAIKAGGLDEQFF.

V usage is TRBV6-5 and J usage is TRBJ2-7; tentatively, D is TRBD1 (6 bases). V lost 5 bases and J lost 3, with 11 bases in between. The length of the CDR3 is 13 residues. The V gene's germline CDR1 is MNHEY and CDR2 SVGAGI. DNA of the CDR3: TGTGCCAGCAGTGTAGACAGGCTCTACGAGCAGTACTTC. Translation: CASSVDRLYEQYF.

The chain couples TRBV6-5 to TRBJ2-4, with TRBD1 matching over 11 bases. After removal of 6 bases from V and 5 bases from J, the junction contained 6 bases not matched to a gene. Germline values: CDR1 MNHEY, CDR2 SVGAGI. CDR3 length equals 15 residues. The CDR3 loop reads CASSPDRGPQNIQYF. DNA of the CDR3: TGTGCCAGCAGCCCGGACAGGGGGCCCCAAAACATTCAGTACTTC.

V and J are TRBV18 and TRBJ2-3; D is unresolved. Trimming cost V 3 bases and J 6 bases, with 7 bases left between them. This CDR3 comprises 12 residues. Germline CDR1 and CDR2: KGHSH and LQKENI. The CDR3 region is CASSPSWDTQYF. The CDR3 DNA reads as TGTGCCAGCTCACCTAGTTGGGATACGCAGTATTTT.

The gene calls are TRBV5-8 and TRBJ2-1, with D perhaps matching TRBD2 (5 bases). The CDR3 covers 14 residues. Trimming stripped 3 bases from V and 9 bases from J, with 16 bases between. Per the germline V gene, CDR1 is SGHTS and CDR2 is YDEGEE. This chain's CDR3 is CASSSFGLSGEQFF. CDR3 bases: TGTGCCAGCAGCTCTTTTGGACTCTCGGGTGAGCAGTTCTTC.

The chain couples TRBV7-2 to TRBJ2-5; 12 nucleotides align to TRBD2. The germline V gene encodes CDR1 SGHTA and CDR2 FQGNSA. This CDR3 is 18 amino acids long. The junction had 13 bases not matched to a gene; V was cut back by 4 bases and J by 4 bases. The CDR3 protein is CASSSKGLAGGPSETQYF. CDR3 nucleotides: TGTGCCAGCAGCTCCAAGGGCCTAGCGGGAGGGCCTTCAGAGACCCAGTACTTC.

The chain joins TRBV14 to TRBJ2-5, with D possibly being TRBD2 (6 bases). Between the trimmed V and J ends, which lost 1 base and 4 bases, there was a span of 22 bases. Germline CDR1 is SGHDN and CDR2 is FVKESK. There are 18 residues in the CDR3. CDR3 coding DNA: TGTGCCAGCAGCCAAGGATTTTTTGGGCAGGGAGGTTCAGAGACCCAGTACTTC. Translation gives CASSQGFFGQGGSETQYF.

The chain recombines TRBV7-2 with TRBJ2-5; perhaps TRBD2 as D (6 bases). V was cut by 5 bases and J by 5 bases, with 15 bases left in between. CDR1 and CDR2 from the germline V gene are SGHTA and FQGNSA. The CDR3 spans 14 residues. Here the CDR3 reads CASSRAGGWETQYF. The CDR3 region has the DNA TGTGCCAGCAGCCGTGCCGGAGGGTGGGAGACCCAGTACTTC.

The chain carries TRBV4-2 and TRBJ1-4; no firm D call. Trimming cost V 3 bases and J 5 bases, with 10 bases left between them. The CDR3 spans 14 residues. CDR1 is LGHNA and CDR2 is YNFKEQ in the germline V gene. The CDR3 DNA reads TGTGCCAGCAGCCACGGGCGACTAAATGAAAAACTGTTTTTT. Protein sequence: CASSHGRLNEKLFF.

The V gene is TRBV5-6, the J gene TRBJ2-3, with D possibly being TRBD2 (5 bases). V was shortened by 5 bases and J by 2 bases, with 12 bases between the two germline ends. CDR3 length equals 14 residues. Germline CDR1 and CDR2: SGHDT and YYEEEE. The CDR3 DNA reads TGTGCCAGCAGGACTATTACTTACACAGATACGCAGTATTTT. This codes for CASRTITYTDTQYF.

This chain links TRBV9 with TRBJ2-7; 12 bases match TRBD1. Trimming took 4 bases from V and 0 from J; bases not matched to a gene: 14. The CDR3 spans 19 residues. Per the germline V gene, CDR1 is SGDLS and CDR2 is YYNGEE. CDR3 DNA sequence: TGTGCCAGCAGCTCAATATCCCGGGACAGGGGGCTGATCTCCTACGAGCAGTACTTC. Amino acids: CASSSISRDRGLISYEQYF.

CDR3 sequence reads: CASSPGQDFYYGYTF. The CDR3 nucleotides read TGCGCCAGCAGCCCTGGACAGGATTTCTACTATGGCTACACCTTC. The chain has TRBV4-1 and TRBJ1-2, with 7 bases that match TRBD1. The CDR3 has 15 residues. Trimming cost V 4 bases and J 3 bases; bases outside gene matches: 8. Germline CDR1 and CDR2: MGHRA and YSYEKL.

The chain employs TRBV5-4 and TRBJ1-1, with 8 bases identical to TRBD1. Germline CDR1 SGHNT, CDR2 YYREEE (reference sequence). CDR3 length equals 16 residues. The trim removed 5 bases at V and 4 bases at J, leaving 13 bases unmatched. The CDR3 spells CASSPTGALGGTEAFF. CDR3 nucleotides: TGTGCCAGCAGTCCGACAGGGGCCCTGGGAGGCACTGAAGCTTTCTTT.

CDR3 region: CASSQQLAGSTDTQYF. CDR3 in DNA: TGCGCCAGCAGCCAGCAACTAGCGGGCAGCACAGATACGCAGTATTTT. The chain uses TRBV4-3 and TRBJ2-3, with 9 bases fitting TRBD2. The junction had 4 bases not matched to a gene; V was cut back by 3 bases and J by 0 bases. The CDR3 is 16 residues long. Looked up from germline, CDR1 is LGHNA and CDR2 is YSLEER.

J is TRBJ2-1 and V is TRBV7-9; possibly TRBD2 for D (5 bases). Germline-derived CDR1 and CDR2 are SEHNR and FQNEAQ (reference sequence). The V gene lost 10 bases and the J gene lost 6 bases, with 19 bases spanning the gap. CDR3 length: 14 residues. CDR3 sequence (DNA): TGTGCCATCCCACCCCCCCGGACTGGCAATGAGCAGTTCTTC. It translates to CAIPPPRTGNEQFF. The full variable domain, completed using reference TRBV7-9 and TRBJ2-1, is DTGVSQNPRHKITKRGQNVTFRCDPISEHNRLYWYRQTLGQGPEFLTYFQNEAQLEKSRLLSDRFSAERPKGSFSTLEIQRTEQGDSAMYLCAIPPPRTGNEQFFGPGTRLTVL.